A selection of T cell receptor beta chains follows, all from one sample in a study of beta chain features in type 1 diabetes. Assay used: immunoSEQ multiplex PCR; TCRdb lists only in-frame clones, some missing. Found here are around 280,000 clones, approximately 16% of them singletons; the top ten hold 0.015%. Sequenced input: naive CD4+ T cells from blood. These receptors came from a man between 18 and 29 years old with type 1 diabetes. Each CDR3 is given with its conserved first and last residue. The order of the fields is CDR3 DNA, CDR3 protein, V gene, clone size, D gene, J gene. The D gene is left open where the match is weak. Expanded clones are given a class, and other clones once, few, many or no size at all.

cdr3_nt: TGTGCCAGCTCACGAACAGGGGAACGAGTCAATTCACCCCTCCACTTT; cdr3_aa: CASSRTGERVNSPLHF; v_call: TRBV18; clone_size: NA; d_call: TRBD1; j_call: TRBJ1-6
cdr3_nt: TGCGCCAGCAGCGGACAGGGCATAGATACGCAGTATTTT; cdr3_aa: CASSGQGIDTQYF; v_call: TRBV5-1; clone_size: few; d_call: TRBD1; j_call: TRBJ2-3
cdr3_nt: TGTGCCAGCAGCAGACAGGGACTGAAGGAGACCCAGTACTTC; cdr3_aa: CASSRQGLKETQYF; v_call: TRBV7-2; clone_size: NA; d_call: NA; j_call: TRBJ2-5
cdr3_nt: TGTGCCAGCAGTCCTGACGGGTTCACAGATACGCAGTATTTT; cdr3_aa: CASSPDGFTDTQYF; v_call: TRBV7-9; clone_size: few; d_call: NA; j_call: TRBJ2-3
cdr3_nt: TGTGCCAGCAGCCCCGACGGGAATCAGCCCCAGCATTTT; cdr3_aa: CASSPDGNQPQHF; v_call: TRBV7-2; clone_size: few; d_call: NA; j_call: TRBJ1-5
cdr3_nt: TGTGCCTGGACGCTTCTCGGACAGGGCGGAGAGACCCAGTACTTC; cdr3_aa: CAWTLLGQGGETQYF; v_call: TRBV30; clone_size: NA; d_call: TRBD1; j_call: TRBJ2-5
cdr3_nt: TGTGCCAGCAGCTCGTTAGCCGATACGCAGTATTTT; cdr3_aa: CASSSLADTQYF; v_call: TRBV7-9; clone_size: NA; d_call: NA; j_call: TRBJ2-3
cdr3_nt: TGTGCCAGTTCTGACTCCGGGAGTATAACAGATACGCAGTATTTT; cdr3_aa: CASSDSGSITDTQYF; v_call: TRBV28; clone_size: few; d_call: NA; j_call: TRBJ2-3
cdr3_nt: TGCGCCAGCAGCTCAGGGACAGTCACTAACTATGGCTACACCTTC; cdr3_aa: CASSSGTVTNYGYTF; v_call: TRBV5-1; clone_size: few; d_call: TRBD1; j_call: TRBJ1-2
cdr3_nt: TGTGCCAGCAGCGGACAGAACTACGAGCAGTACTTC; cdr3_aa: CASSGQNYEQYF; v_call: TRBV27; clone_size: NA; d_call: NA; j_call: TRBJ2-7
cdr3_nt: TGTGCCAGCAGTGAAATGCGGGGAGGAGACAATGAGCAGTTCTTC; cdr3_aa: CASSEMRGGDNEQFF; v_call: TRBV2; clone_size: few; d_call: NA; j_call: TRBJ2-1
cdr3_nt: TGTGCCAGCAGGACTAGCGGGGGGTACAATGAGCAGTTCTTC; cdr3_aa: CASRTSGGYNEQFF; v_call: TRBV7-9; clone_size: few; d_call: TRBD2; j_call: TRBJ2-1
cdr3_nt: TGTGCCAGCAGCCGACCGGGGAGGGTCCACAAAGAGACCCAGTACTTC; cdr3_aa: CASSRPGRVHKETQYF; v_call: TRBV5-4; clone_size: NA; d_call: TRBD2; j_call: TRBJ2-5
cdr3_nt: TGTGCCAGCTCACCGGGACAGACTAGCTCCTACGAGCAGTACTTC; cdr3_aa: CASSPGQTSSYEQYF; v_call: TRBV18; clone_size: few; d_call: NA; j_call: TRBJ2-7
cdr3_nt: TGCGCCAGCAGCCACAGGGTACGGACCACTGAAGCTTTCTTT; cdr3_aa: CASSHRVRTTEAFF; v_call: TRBV23-1; clone_size: few; d_call: NA; j_call: TRBJ1-1
cdr3_nt: TGTGCCAGCAGCCCCCCCACACCCGAGCAGTACTTC; cdr3_aa: CASSPPTPEQYF; v_call: TRBV21-1; clone_size: NA; d_call: NA; j_call: TRBJ2-7
cdr3_nt: TGTGCCATCAGTGAGTTTCGAGGTTTTAGTTACGAGCAGTACTTC; cdr3_aa: CAISEFRGFSYEQYF; v_call: TRBV10-3; clone_size: few; d_call: NA; j_call: TRBJ2-7
cdr3_nt: TGTGCCAGCAGTATCCCCGGCTCTGGAAACACCATATATTTT; cdr3_aa: CASSIPGSGNTIYF; v_call: TRBV28; clone_size: NA; d_call: NA; j_call: TRBJ1-3
cdr3_nt: TGTGCCAGCAGCCCCAGGACAGGGCATGGAGAGACCCAGTACTTC; cdr3_aa: CASSPRTGHGETQYF; v_call: TRBV7-9; clone_size: NA; d_call: TRBD1; j_call: TRBJ2-5
cdr3_nt: TGTGCCAGCAGCCAAGCTCTAGCGGGATCCTATACGCAGTATTTT; cdr3_aa: CASSQALAGSYTQYF; v_call: TRBV14; clone_size: NA; d_call: TRBD2; j_call: TRBJ2-3
cdr3_nt: TGTGCCAGCAGTAAGACTAGGAACACCGGGGAGCTGTTTTTT; cdr3_aa: CASSKTRNTGELFF; v_call: TRBV2; clone_size: few; d_call: NA; j_call: TRBJ2-2
cdr3_nt: TGTGCCAGCAGCTTAGGGCAAAGTCTGAACGAGCAGTACTTC; cdr3_aa: CASSLGQSLNEQYF; v_call: TRBV7-9; clone_size: NA; d_call: NA; j_call: TRBJ2-7
cdr3_nt: TGTGCCAGTAGTACTCGGACTAGCGGGAGGATGAGTGATGGCTACGAGCAGTACTTC; cdr3_aa: CASSTRTSGRMSDGYEQYF; v_call: TRBV19; clone_size: few; d_call: TRBD2; j_call: TRBJ2-7
cdr3_nt: TGTGCCAGCAGTTTATATGGAGGCCAAGAGACCCAGTACTTC; cdr3_aa: CASSLYGGQETQYF; v_call: TRBV27; clone_size: NA; d_call: NA; j_call: TRBJ2-5
cdr3_nt: TGTGCCAGCAGTTCCCGGGTCTTAGCGTTGATAGCCAAAAACATTCAGTACTTC; cdr3_aa: CASSSRVLALIAKNIQYF; v_call: TRBV28; clone_size: NA; d_call: NA; j_call: TRBJ2-4
cdr3_nt: TGTGCCAGCAGGGCGACTAGCGGGAGGGCCAATGAGCAGTTCTTC; cdr3_aa: CASRATSGRANEQFF; v_call: TRBV2; clone_size: few; d_call: TRBD2; j_call: TRBJ2-1
cdr3_nt: TGTGCCAGCAGACAAGACAGGGTGGGCGAGCAGTACTTC; cdr3_aa: CASRQDRVGEQYF; v_call: TRBV11-2; clone_size: NA; d_call: TRBD1; j_call: TRBJ2-7
cdr3_nt: TGTGCCAGCAGCTTGACTAGCGGGGAACCCTACGAGCAGTACTTC; cdr3_aa: CASSLTSGEPYEQYF; v_call: TRBV4-2; clone_size: NA; d_call: TRBD2; j_call: TRBJ2-7
cdr3_nt: TGTGCCATACAGCGGGGGGGCCTGATCGATACGCAGTATTTT; cdr3_aa: CAIQRGGLIDTQYF; v_call: TRBV10-3; clone_size: few; d_call: TRBD2; j_call: TRBJ2-3
cdr3_nt: TGTGCCTGGAGTGTTTTTCAAAAGGGAGGTACGCAGTATTTT; cdr3_aa: CAWSVFQKGGTQYF; v_call: TRBV30; clone_size: NA; d_call: NA; j_call: TRBJ2-3
cdr3_nt: TGTGCCAGCAGCGGGAGGTCACAAGAGCAGTACTTC; cdr3_aa: CASSGRSQEQYF; v_call: TRBV28; clone_size: few; d_call: TRBD2; j_call: TRBJ2-7
cdr3_nt: TGCGCCAGCAGTGTGGGGACAGGGGTCTATGGCTACACCTTC; cdr3_aa: CASSVGTGVYGYTF; v_call: TRBV10-2; clone_size: once; d_call: TRBD1; j_call: TRBJ1-2
cdr3_nt: TGTGCCAGTAGGTCCTCCCTACGGTTGATAAATGAAAAACTGTTTTTT; cdr3_aa: CASRSSLRLINEKLFF; v_call: TRBV19; clone_size: NA; d_call: NA; j_call: TRBJ1-4
cdr3_nt: TGTGCCAGCAGCTTAGGGACTAGCAAGGAGTTCTTC; cdr3_aa: CASSLGTSKEFF; v_call: TRBV11-2; clone_size: NA; d_call: TRBD2; j_call: TRBJ2-1
cdr3_nt: TGCGCCAGCAGCTTGCTGGGGCGGACAGATACGCAGTATTTT; cdr3_aa: CASSLLGRTDTQYF; v_call: TRBV5-1; clone_size: NA; d_call: NA; j_call: TRBJ2-3
cdr3_nt: TGTGCCAGCAGCCCCGTGGGAGGGCGCGCTGAAGCTTTCTTT; cdr3_aa: CASSPVGGRAEAFF; v_call: TRBV9; clone_size: few; d_call: NA; j_call: TRBJ1-1
cdr3_nt: TGCGCCAGCAGCAATACAGGGTCCCCCGGGGAGCTGTTTTTT; cdr3_aa: CASSNTGSPGELFF; v_call: TRBV5-1; clone_size: NA; d_call: NA; j_call: TRBJ2-2
cdr3_nt: TGTGCCAGCAGCAAGGGGGACAGGGGGATTCGGCAGGCCAAAAACATTCAGTACTTC; cdr3_aa: CASSKGDRGIRQAKNIQYF; v_call: TRBV9; clone_size: NA; d_call: TRBD1; j_call: TRBJ2-4
cdr3_nt: TGTGCCAGCAGCTTAGAAAGTTACGCAGGGGGAGAGACCCAGTACTTC; cdr3_aa: CASSLESYAGGETQYF; v_call: TRBV7-7; clone_size: NA; d_call: TRBD1; j_call: TRBJ2-5
cdr3_nt: TGTGCCAGCAGCGCCTACAGGGGTAACACTGAAGCTTTCTTT; cdr3_aa: CASSAYRGNTEAFF; v_call: TRBV11-2; clone_size: NA; d_call: TRBD1; j_call: TRBJ1-1
cdr3_nt: TGTGCCAGCAGCCCCGCCGGGTGGGAGGGACGCGAGCAGTTCTTC; cdr3_aa: CASSPAGWEGREQFF; v_call: TRBV7-2; clone_size: few; d_call: TRBD2; j_call: TRBJ2-1
cdr3_nt: TGTGCCAGCAGCAAAGTGCGGCTAGCGGGAGGTCCCAATTTCTTC; cdr3_aa: CASSKVRLAGGPNFF; v_call: TRBV21-1; clone_size: few; d_call: NA; j_call: TRBJ2-1
cdr3_nt: TGTGCCTGGAGCAGGACAGGGCATGAAAAACTGTTTTTT; cdr3_aa: CAWSRTGHEKLFF; v_call: TRBV30; clone_size: NA; d_call: TRBD1; j_call: TRBJ1-4
cdr3_nt: TGTGCCAGCAGCGGGAGGGCCGAAACAGATACGCAGTATTTT; cdr3_aa: CASSGRAETDTQYF; v_call: TRBV28; clone_size: few; d_call: TRBD2; j_call: TRBJ2-3
cdr3_nt: TGTGCCAGCAGCTTAGCGGCACTAGCGGGAGTCCATGAGCAGTTCTTC; cdr3_aa: CASSLAALAGVHEQFF; v_call: TRBV7-6; clone_size: few; d_call: TRBD2; j_call: TRBJ2-1
cdr3_nt: TGTGCCAGCAGTACAACTAGCGGAGGCTACAATGAGCAGTTCTTC; cdr3_aa: CASSTTSGGYNEQFF; v_call: TRBV27; clone_size: NA; d_call: TRBD2; j_call: TRBJ2-1
cdr3_nt: TGTGCCAGCAGATTCCAGCGCTCTGGGGCCAACGTCCTGACTTTC; cdr3_aa: CASRFQRSGANVLTF; v_call: TRBV2; clone_size: few; d_call: NA; j_call: TRBJ2-6
cdr3_nt: TGTGCCAGCAGTGAAAACCTAGCGGCACACTACGAGCAGTACTTC; cdr3_aa: CASSENLAAHYEQYF; v_call: TRBV2; clone_size: few; d_call: TRBD2; j_call: TRBJ2-7
cdr3_nt: TGTGCCAGCTCCCGAATACGGGGGGCTGGGGCCAACGTCCTGACTTTC; cdr3_aa: CASSRIRGAGANVLTF; v_call: TRBV18; clone_size: few; d_call: TRBD2; j_call: TRBJ2-6
cdr3_nt: TGTGCCAGCAGTCTACAGGGCAACTATGGCTACACCTTC; cdr3_aa: CASSLQGNYGYTF; v_call: TRBV27; clone_size: few; d_call: NA; j_call: TRBJ1-2